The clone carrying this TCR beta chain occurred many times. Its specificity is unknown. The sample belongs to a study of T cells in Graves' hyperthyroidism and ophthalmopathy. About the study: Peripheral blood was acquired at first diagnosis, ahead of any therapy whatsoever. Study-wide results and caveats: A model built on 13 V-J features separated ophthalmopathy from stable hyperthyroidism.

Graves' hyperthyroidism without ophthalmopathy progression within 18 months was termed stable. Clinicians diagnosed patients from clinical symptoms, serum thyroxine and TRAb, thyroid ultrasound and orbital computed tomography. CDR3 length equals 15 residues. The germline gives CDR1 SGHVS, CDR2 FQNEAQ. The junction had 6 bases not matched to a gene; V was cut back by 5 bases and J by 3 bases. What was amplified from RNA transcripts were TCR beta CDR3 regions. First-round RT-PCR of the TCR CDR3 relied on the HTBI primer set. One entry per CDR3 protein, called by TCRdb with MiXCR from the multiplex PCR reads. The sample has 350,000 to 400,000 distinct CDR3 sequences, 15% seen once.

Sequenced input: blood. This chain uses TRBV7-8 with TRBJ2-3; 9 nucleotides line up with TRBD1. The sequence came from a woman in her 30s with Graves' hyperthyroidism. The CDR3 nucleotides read TGTGCCAGCAGCCCCGGACAGGGGAATACAGATACGCAGTATTTT. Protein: CASSPGQGNTDTQYF.